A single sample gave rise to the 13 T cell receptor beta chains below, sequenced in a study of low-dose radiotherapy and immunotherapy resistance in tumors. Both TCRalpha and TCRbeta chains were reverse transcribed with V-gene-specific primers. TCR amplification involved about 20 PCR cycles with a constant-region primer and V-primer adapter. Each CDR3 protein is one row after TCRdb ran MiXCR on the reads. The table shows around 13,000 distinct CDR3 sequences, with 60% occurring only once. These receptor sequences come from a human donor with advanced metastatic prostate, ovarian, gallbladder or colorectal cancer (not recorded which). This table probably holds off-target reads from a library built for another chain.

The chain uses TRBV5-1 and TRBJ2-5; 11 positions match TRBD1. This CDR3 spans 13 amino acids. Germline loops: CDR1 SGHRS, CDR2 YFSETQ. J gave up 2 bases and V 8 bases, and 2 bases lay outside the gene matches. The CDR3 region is CASRDRGQETQYF. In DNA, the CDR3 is TGCGCCAGTCGGGACAGGGGGCAAGAGACCCAGTACTTC.

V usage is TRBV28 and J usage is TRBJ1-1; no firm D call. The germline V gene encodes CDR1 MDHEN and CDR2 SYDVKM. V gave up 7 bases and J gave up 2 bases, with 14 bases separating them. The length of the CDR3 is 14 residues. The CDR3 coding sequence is TGTGCCAGCACCTTTAGGTCTATTAACACTGAAGCTTTCTTT. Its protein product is CASTFRSINTEAFF. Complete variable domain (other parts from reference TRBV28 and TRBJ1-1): DVKVTQSSRYLVKRTGEKVFLECVQDMDHENMFWYRQDPGLGLRLIYFSYDVKMKEKGDIPEGYSVSREKKERFSLILESASTNQTSMYLCASTFRSINTEAFFGQGTRLTVV.

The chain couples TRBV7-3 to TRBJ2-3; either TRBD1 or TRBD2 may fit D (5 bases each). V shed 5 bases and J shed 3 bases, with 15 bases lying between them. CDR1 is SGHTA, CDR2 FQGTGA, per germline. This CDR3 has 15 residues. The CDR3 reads CASSPGFGATDTQYF. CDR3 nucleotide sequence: TGTGCCAGCAGCCCGGGGTTTGGGGCGACAGATACGCAGTATTTT. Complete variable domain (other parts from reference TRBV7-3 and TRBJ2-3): GAGVSQTPSNKVTEKGKYVELRCDPISGHTALYWYRQSLGQGPEFLIYFQGTGAADDSGLPNDRFFAVRPEGSVSTLKIQRTERGDSAVYLCASSPGFGATDTQYFGPGTRLTVL.

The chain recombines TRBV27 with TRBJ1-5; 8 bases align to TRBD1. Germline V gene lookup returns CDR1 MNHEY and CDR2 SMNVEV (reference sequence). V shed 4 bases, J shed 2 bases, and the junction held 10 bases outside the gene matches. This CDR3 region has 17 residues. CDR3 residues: CASSYLPTGEGNQPQHF. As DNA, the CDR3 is TGTGCCAGCAGTTATCTCCCGACAGGGGAGGGCAATCAGCCCCAGCATTTT.

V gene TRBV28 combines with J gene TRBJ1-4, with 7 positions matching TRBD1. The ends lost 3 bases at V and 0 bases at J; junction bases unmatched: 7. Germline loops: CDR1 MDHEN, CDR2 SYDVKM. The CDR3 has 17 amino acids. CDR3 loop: CASSFWRQGATNEKLFF. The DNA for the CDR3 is TGTGCCAGCAGTTTTTGGCGACAGGGCGCAACTAATGAAAAACTGTTTTTT.

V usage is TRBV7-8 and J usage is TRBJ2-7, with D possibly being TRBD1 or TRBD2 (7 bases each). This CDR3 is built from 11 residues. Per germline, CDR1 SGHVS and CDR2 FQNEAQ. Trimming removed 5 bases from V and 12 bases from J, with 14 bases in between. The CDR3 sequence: CASSQGGTPYF. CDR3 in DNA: TGTGCCAGCAGCCAGGGGGGGACACCGTACTTC.

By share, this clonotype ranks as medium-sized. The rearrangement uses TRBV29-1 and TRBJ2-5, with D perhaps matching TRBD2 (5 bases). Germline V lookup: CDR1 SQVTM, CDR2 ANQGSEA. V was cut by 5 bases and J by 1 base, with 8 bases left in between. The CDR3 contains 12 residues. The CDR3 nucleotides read TGCAGCGTTAACGGAGGCCAAGAGACCCAGTACTTC. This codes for CSVNGGQETQYF.

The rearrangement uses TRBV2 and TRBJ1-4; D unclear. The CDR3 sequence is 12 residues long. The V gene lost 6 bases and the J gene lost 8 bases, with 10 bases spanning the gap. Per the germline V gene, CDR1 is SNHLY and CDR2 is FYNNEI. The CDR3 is CASRTDEEKLFF. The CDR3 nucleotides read TGTGCCAGCAGGACGGACGAGGAAAAACTGTTTTTT.

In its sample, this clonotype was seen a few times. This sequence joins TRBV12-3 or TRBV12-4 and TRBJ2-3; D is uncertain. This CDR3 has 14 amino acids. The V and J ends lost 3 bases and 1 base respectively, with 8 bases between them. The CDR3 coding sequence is TGTGCCAGCAGTTTCGGGCAGGGCACAGATACGCAGTATTTT. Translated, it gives CASSFGQGTDTQYF.

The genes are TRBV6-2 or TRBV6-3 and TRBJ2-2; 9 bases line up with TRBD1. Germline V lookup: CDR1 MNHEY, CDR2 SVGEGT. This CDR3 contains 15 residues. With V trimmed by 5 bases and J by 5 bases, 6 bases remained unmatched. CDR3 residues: CASSQQGAETGELFF. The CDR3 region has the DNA TGTGCCAGCAGTCAACAGGGGGCAGAAACCGGGGAGCTGTTTTTT.

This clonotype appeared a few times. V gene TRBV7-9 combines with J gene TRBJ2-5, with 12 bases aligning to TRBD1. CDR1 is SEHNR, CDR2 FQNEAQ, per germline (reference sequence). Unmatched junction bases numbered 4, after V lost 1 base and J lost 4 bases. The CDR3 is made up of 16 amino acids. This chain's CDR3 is CASSLGDRGPGETQYF. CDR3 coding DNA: TGTGCCAGCAGCTTAGGGGACAGGGGGCCTGGAGAGACCCAGTACTTC. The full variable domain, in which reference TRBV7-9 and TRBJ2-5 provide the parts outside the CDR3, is DTGVSQNPRHKITKRGQNVTFRCDPISEHNRLYWYRQTLGQGPEFLTYFQNEAQLEKSRLLSDRFSAERPKGSFSTLEIQRTEQGDSAMYLCASSLGDRGPGETQYFGPGTRLLVL.

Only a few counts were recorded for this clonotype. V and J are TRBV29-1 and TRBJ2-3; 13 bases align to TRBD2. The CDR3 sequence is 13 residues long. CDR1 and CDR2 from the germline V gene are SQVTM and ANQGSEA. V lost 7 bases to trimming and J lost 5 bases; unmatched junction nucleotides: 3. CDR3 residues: CSAGTSGIDTQYF. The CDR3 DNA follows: TGCAGCGCGGGGACTAGCGGGATAGATACGCAGTATTTT.

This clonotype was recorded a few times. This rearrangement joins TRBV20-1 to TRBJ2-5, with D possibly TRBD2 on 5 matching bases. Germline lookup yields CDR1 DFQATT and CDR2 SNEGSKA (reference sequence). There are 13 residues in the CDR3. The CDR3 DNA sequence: TGCAGCCCCCTGGGAGAGGTTCAAGAGACCCAGTACTTC. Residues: CSPLGEVQETQYF.